This T cell receptor beta chain is drawn from a study of Ad26.COV2.S vaccination and SARS-CoV-2 variants. Study-level points and caveats: It was reported that spike-specific CD8+ and CD4+ T cell responses were substantially broad after vaccination.

Notes on this clone: Its antigen is not identified.

The germline V gene encodes CDR1 SGHNT and CDR2 YYREEE (reference sequence). The CDR3 contains 14 residues. V was trimmed by 0 bases and J by 4 bases, leaving 11 bases between them. The data were produced by immunoSEQ multiplex PCR, yet TCRdb's version contains in-frame clones alone and is incomplete. Here the sample spans 320,000 or so clones, 90% being singletons. Regarding treatment: roughly 20 received Ad26.COV2.S at low or high dose, single or two shots; about 5 received placebo; per-sample allocation not given. Each sample was drawn 63 days after the first injection (of vaccine or placebo). Whoever gave the sample was an adult aged 18-55 years in Boston.

The gene calls are TRBV5-4 and TRBJ2-7; possible D gene TRBD2, 6 bases. The sequence came from a person between 18 and 59 years old who received the Ad26.COV2.S COVID-19 vaccine or a placebo. The sample here was peripheral blood, taken in a trial of Ad26.COV2.S vaccine versus placebo. Here the CDR3 DNA reads TGTGCCAGCAGCTTGGGATCGGAGGGTTACGAGCAGTACTTC. Translated, it gives CASSLGSEGYEQYF. Supplemented by reference TRBV5-4 and TRBJ2-7, the full variable domain reads ETGVTQSPTHLIKTRGQQVTLRCSSQSGHNTVSWYQQALGQGPQFIFQYYREEENGRGNFPPRFSGLQFPNYSSELNVNALELDDSALYLCASSLGSEGYEQYFGPGTRLTVT.